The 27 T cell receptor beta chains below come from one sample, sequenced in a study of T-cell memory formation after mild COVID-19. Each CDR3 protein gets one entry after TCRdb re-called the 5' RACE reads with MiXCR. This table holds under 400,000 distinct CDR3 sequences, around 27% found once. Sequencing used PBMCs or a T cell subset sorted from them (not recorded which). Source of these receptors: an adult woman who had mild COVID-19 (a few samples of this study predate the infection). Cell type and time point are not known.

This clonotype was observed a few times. The CDR3 sequence is CASSSLGGNGRQPQHF. CDR3 sequence (DNA): TGTGCCAGCAGTTCCTTGGGGGGAAATGGCCGTCAGCCCCAGCATTTT. The rearrangement uses TRBV2 and TRBJ1-5; a weak D match, TRBD1 (5 bases). Trimming shortened V by 5 bases and J by 6 bases, and 20 bases separated the two germline ends. The CDR3 runs 16 residues. Looked up from germline, CDR1 is SNHLY and CDR2 is FYNNEI.

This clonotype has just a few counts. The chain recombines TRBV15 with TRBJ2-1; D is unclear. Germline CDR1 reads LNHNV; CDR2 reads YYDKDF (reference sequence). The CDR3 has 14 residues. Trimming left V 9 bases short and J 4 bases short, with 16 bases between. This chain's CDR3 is CATQKPAVYNEQFF. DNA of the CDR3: TGTGCCACTCAGAAACCGGCGGTATACAATGAGCAGTTCTTC.

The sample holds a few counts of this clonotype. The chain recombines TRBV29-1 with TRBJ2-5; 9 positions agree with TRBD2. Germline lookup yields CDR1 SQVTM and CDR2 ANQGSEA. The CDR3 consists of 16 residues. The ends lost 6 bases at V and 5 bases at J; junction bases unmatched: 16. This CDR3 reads CSVLGIIAGAYETQYF. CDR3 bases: TGCAGCGTGCTGGGTATAATAGCGGGAGCATACGAGACCCAGTACTTC.

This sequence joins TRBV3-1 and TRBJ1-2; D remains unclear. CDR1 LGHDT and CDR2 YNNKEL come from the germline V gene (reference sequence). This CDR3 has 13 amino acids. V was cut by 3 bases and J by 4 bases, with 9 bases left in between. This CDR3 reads CASSQNRGYGYTF. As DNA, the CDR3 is TGTGCCAGCAGCCAGAATCGGGGCTATGGCTACACCTTC.

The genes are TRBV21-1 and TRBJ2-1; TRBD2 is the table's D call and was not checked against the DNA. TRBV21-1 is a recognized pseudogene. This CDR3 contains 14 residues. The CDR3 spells CASRNPAVSGEQFF. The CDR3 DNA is TGTGCCAGCAGAAACCCAGCGGTGAGTGGGGAGCAGTTCTTC.

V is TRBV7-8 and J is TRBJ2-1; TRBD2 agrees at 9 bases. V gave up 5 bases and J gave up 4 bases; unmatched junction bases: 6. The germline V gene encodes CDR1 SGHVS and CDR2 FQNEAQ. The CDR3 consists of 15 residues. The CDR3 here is CASSHTSGQYNEQFF. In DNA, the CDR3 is TGTGCCAGCAGCCATACTAGCGGGCAGTACAATGAGCAGTTCTTC.

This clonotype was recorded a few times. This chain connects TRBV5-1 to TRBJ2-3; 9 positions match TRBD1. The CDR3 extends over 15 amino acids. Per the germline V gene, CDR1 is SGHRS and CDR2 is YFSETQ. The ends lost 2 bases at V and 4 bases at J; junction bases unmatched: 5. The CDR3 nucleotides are TGCGCCAGCAGCTTCTCCGGGACAGGGCCAGATACGCAGTATTTT. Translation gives CASSFSGTGPDTQYF.

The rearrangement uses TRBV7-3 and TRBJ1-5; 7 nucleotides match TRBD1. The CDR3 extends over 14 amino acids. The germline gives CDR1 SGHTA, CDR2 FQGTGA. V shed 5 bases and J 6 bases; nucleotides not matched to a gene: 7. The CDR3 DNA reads TGTGCCAGCAGCAACAGGGGATCGGGTCAGCCCCAGCATTTT. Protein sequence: CASSNRGSGQPQHF. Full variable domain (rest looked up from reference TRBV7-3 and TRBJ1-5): GAGVSQTPSNKVTEKGKYVELRCDPISGHTALYWYRQSLGQGPEFLIYFQGTGAADDSGLPNDRFFAVRPEGSVSTLKIQRTERGDSAVYLCASSNRGSGQPQHFGDGTRLSIL.

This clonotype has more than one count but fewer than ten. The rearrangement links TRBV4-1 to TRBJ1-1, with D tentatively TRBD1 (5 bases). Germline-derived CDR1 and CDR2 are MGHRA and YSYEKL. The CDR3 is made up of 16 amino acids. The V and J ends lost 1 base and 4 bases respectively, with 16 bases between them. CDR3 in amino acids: CASSQVRAGRGTEAFF. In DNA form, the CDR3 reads TGCGCCAGCAGCCAAGTTCGGGCAGGGCGAGGCACTGAAGCTTTCTTT.

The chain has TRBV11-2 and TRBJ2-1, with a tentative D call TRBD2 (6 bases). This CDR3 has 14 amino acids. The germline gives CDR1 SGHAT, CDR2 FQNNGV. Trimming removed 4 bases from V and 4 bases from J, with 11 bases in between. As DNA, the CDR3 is TGTGCCAGCAGCTCTCACGGGAGTTACAATGAGCAGTTCTTC. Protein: CASSSHGSYNEQFF.

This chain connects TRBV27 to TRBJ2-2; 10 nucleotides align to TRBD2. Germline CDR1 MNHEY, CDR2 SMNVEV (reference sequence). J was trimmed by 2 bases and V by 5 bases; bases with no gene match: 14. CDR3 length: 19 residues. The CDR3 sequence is CASSTLTSGRYDNTGELFF. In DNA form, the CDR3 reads TGTGCCAGCAGTACCCTGACTAGCGGGCGTTATGATAACACCGGGGAGCTGTTTTTT.

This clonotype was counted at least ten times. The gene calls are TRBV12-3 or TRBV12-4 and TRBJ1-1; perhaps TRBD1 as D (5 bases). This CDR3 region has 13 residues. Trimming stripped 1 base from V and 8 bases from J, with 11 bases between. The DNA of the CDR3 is TGTGCCAGCAGTTTAGGGAGACAGACAGAAGCTTTCTTT. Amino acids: CASSLGRQTEAFF.

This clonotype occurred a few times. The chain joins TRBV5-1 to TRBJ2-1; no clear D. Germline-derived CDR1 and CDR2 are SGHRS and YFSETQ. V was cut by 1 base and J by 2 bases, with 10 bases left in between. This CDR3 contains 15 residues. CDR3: CASSLSMSPYNEQFF. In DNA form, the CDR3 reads TGCGCCAGCAGCTTGTCGATGTCCCCCTACAATGAGCAGTTCTTC.

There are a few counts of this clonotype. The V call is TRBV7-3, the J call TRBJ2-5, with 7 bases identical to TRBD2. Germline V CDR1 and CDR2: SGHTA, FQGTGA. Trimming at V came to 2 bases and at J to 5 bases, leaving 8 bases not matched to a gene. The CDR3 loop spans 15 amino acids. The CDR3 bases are TGTGCCAGCAGCTTAGATGGCGGGGGTTGGGAGACCCAGTACTTC. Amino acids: CASSLDGGGWETQYF. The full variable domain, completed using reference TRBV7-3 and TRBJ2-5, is GAGVSQTPSNKVTEKGKYVELRCDPISGHTALYWYRQSLGQGPEFLIYFQGTGAADDSGLPNDRFFAVRPEGSVSTLKIQRTERGDSAVYLCASSLDGGGWETQYFGPGTRLLVL.

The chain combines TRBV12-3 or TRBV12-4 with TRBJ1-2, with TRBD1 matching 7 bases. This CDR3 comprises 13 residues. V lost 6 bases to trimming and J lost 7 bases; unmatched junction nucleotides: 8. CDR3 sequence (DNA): TGTGCCAGCAGGTCAGGGGGTGACTCTGGCTACACCTTC. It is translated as CASRSGGDSGYTF.

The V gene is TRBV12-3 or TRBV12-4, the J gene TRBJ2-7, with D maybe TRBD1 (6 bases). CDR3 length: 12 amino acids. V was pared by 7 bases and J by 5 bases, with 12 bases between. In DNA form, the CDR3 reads TGTGCCAGCACTCGGACAGCACACGAGCAGTACTTC. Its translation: CASTRTAHEQYF.

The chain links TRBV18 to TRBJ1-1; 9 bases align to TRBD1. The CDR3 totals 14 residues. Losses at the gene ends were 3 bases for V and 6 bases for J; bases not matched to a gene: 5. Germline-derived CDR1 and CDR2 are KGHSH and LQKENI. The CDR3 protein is CASSPIDRGAEAFF. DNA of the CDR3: TGTGCCAGCTCACCTATCGACAGGGGGGCTGAAGCTTTCTTT.

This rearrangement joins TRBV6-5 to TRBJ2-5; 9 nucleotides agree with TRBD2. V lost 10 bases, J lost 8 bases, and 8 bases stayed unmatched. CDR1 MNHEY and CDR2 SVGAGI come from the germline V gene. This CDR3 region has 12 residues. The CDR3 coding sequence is TGTGCCACCAGAGCGGGAGGAGGAACCCAGTACTTC. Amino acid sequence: CATRAGGGTQYF.

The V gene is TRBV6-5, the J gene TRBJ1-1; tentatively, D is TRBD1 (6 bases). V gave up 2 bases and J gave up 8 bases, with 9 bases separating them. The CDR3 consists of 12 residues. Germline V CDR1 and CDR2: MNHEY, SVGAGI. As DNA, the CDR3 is TGTGCCAGCAGTTACACAACAGGGGAAGCTTTCTTT. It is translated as CASSYTTGEAFF.

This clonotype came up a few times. The CDR3 coding sequence is TGTGCCACCGGATCGAGCTCTAGCAATCAGCCCCAGCATTTT. The encoded protein is CATGSSSSNQPQHF. The chain joins TRBV24-1 to TRBJ1-5; D remains unclear. V was trimmed by 9 bases and J by 0 bases, leaving 11 bases between them. Germline-derived CDR1 and CDR2 are KGHDR and SFDVKD. This CDR3 spans 14 amino acids.

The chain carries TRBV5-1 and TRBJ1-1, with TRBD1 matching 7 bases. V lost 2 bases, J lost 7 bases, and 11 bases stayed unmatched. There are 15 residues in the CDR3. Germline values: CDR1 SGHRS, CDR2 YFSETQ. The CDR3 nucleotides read TGCGCCAGCAGCTTAACTTCGAGGGGGCAGGGTGAAGCTTTCTTT. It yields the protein CASSLTSRGQGEAFF.

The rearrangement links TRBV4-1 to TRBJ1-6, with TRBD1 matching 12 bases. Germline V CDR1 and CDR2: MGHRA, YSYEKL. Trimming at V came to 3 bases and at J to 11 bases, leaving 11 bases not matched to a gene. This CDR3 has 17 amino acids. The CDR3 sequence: CASSHAGTGGKSAPLHF. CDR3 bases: TGCGCCAGCAGCCACGCTGGGACAGGGGGCAAGTCGGCACCCCTCCACTTT.

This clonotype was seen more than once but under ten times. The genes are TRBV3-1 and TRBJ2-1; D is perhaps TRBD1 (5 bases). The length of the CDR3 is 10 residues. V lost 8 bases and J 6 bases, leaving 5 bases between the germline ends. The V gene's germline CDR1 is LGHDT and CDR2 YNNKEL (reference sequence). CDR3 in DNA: TGTGCCAGCGGGGCCAATGAGCAGTTCTTC. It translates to CASGANEQFF.

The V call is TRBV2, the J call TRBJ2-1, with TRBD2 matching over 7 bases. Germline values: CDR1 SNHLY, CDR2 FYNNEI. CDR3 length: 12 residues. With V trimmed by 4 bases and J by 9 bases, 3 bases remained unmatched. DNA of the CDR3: TGTGCCAGCAGTGTAGGGAGGGCTGAGCAGTTCTTC. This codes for CASSVGRAEQFF.

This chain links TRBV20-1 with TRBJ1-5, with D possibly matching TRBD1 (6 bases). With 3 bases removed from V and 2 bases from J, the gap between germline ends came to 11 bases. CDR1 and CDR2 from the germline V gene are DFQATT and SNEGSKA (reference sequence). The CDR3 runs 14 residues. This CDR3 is CSASKRTGNQPQHF. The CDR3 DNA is TGCAGTGCTAGTAAGAGGACAGGCAATCAGCCCCAGCATTTT.

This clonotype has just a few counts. The CDR3 region has the DNA TGTGCCAGCAGTTTAGGGGGTCAAGCGTATGGCTACACCTTC. It encodes CASSLGGQAYGYTF. The rearrangement uses TRBV12-3 or TRBV12-4 and TRBJ1-2; D gene unclear. V lost 1 base to trimming and J lost 5 bases, with 11 bases between them. The CDR3 is made up of 14 amino acids.

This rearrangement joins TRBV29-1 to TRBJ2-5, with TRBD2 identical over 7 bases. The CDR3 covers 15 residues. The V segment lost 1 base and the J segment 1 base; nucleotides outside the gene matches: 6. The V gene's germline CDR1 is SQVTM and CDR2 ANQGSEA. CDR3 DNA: TGCAGCGTTGAAGTGGGTAGCGGGCCCCAAGAGACCCAGTACTTC. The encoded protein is CSVEVGSGPQETQYF. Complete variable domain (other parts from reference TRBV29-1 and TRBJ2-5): SAVISQKPSRDICQRGTSLTIQCQVDSQVTMMFWYRQQPGQSLTLIATANQGSEATYESGFVIDKFPISRPNLTFSTLTVSNMSPEDSSIYLCSVEVGSGPQETQYFGPGTRLLVL.